These 20 T cell receptor beta chains were sequenced from one sample in a study of cytomegalovirus exposure and HLA in healthy donors (dated 2017 in TCRdb). The method behind the library was the immunoSEQ multiplex PCR assay. TCRdb carries this immuneACCESS record with in-frame sequences only. Its versions omit some clonotypes, under half of them owing to an unresolved V gene in the studies checked, with the rest unexplained. Across this sample there are about 160,000 clones, with more than 70% seen only once. The ten largest clones represent roughly 10% of the sample. Sequenced material: PBMCs. These TCRs come from a man aged 30 to 39 in good health and CMV-seropositive.

This clone was counted a single time. CDR3 loop: CASSPGGSDTEAFF. CDR3 DNA: TGTGCCAGCAGCCCTGGGGGGTCGGACACTGAAGCTTTCTTT. The chain links TRBV7-9 to TRBJ1-1, with D perhaps matching TRBD1 (5 bases). CDR1 is SEHNR and CDR2 is FQNEAQ in the germline V gene (reference sequence). This CDR3 spans 14 amino acids. V shed 5 bases and J shed 3 bases, with 13 bases lying between them.

The chain uses TRBV10-1 and TRBJ1-5, with 7 nucleotides matching TRBD1. Germline values: CDR1 WNHNN, CDR2 SYGVQD (reference sequence). J lost 0 bases, V lost 4 bases, and 9 bases had no gene match. The CDR3 totals 17 residues. The CDR3: CASSGRQGEYSNQPQHF. The CDR3 DNA follows: TGCGCCAGCAGTGGAAGACAGGGAGAATATAGCAATCAGCCCCAGCATTTT.

The V call is TRBV7-7, the J call TRBJ2-2; D gene unclear. The CDR3 spans 14 residues. The ends were cut back, 5 bases at V and 6 bases at J, with 13 bases in the middle. The germline V gene encodes CDR1 SSHAT and CDR2 FNYEAQ (reference sequence). Here the CDR3 DNA reads TGTGCCAGCAGCAGACTCCTCAGAGCCGGGGAGCTGTTTTTT. It is translated as CASSRLLRAGELFF.

The chain joins TRBV29-1 to TRBJ2-5; weak D call: TRBD2 (5 bases). The CDR3 is 14 amino acids. V gave up 0 bases and J gave up 4 bases, with 12 bases separating them. Per the germline V gene, CDR1 is SQVTM and CDR2 is ANQGSEA. CDR3 DNA: TGCAGCGTTGAAGAACCGACTAACTTAGAGACCCAGTACTTC. Translating it yields CSVEEPTNLETQYF.

J is TRBJ2-6 and V is TRBV5-4, with a possible D match to TRBD2 (5 bases). CDR3 length: 16 amino acids. The V end lost 0 bases, the J end lost 1 base, and 8 bases lay between the germline ends. Germline V gene data show CDR1 as SGHNT and CDR2 as YYREEE (reference sequence). For the CDR3, the DNA is TGTGCCAGCAGCTTGGGGCCGGGGTCTGGGGCCAACGTCCTGACTTTC. As protein: CASSLGPGSGANVLTF.

V gene TRBV21-1 combines with J gene TRBJ2-2; no DNA check was done on the table's D call, TRBD2. TRBV21-1 is classified as a pseudogene. This CDR3 spans 16 amino acids. DNA of the CDR3: TGTGCCAGCAGCCGCGGGAGCCAGCGGCACACCGGGGAGCTGTTTTTT. Its protein is CASSRGSQRHTGELFF.

The chain employs TRBV18 and TRBJ2-5; TRBD2 might be the D (5 bases). Germline V gene sequence: CDR1 KGHSH, CDR2 LQKENI. V was clipped by 0 bases and J by 5 bases, with 16 bases between them. This CDR3 is built from 16 residues. CDR3 DNA sequence: TGTGCCAGCTCACCACCGACGGGGTTGGCTGGGGAGACCCAGTACTTC. It yields the protein CASSPPTGLAGETQYF. Complete variable domain (other parts from reference TRBV18 and TRBJ2-5): NAGVMQNPRHLVRRRGQEARLRCSPMKGHSHVYWYRQLPEEGLKFMVYLQKENIIDESGMPKERFSAEFPKEGPSILRIQQVVRGDSAAYFCASSPPTGLAGETQYFGPGTRLLVL.

This chain uses TRBV10-3 with TRBJ1-6, with D maybe TRBD1 (5 bases). The V gene lost 0 bases and the J gene lost 14 bases, with 8 bases spanning the gap. Germline CDR1 and CDR2: ENHRY and SYGVKD. The CDR3 contains 12 residues. This CDR3 is CAISESAGALHF. The CDR3 bases are TGTGCCATCAGTGAGTCGGCGGGGGCCCTCCACTTT.

This chain links TRBV14 with TRBJ2-1, with a weak D call TRBD2 (7 bases). The CDR3 runs to 17 residues. V dropped 0 bases and J dropped 0 bases, with 12 bases sitting between them. CDR1 SGHDN and CDR2 FVKESK come from the germline V gene. CDR3 region: CASSQEVGGGSYNEQFF. The CDR3 DNA reads as TGTGCCAGCAGCCAAGAGGTGGGAGGGGGCTCCTACAATGAGCAGTTCTTC.

This clone was seen a handful of times. The chain recombines TRBV11-2 with TRBJ1-2, with 7 bases matching TRBD1. Losses at the gene ends were 4 bases for V and 3 bases for J; bases not matched to a gene: 5. The CDR3 is 14 residues long. Germline loops: CDR1 SGHAT, CDR2 FQNNGV. This chain's CDR3 is CASSWETGYYGYTF. As DNA, the CDR3 is TGTGCCAGCAGCTGGGAGACAGGGTACTATGGCTACACCTTC. Drawing the rest from reference TRBV11-2 and TRBJ1-2, the complete variable domain is EAGVAQSPRYKIIEKRQSVAFWCNPISGHATLYWYQQILGQGPKLLIQFQNNGVVDDSQLPKDRFSAERLKGVDSTLKIQPAKLEDSAVYLCASSWETGYYGYTFGSGTRLTVV.

This clone was counted a few times. The chain carries TRBV9 and TRBJ1-5; D unclear. Trimming left V 0 bases short and J 7 bases short, with 8 bases between. CDR1 is SGDLS and CDR2 is YYNGEE in the germline V gene. This CDR3 has 13 amino acids. The CDR3: CASSVGQEQPQHF. DNA of the CDR3: TGTGCCAGCAGCGTAGGCCAGGAACAGCCCCAGCATTTT.

About this clone itself: This sample includes further DNA sequences coding for the same CDR3. This chain uses TRBV2 with TRBJ1-5; no reliable D call. This CDR3 is built from 12 residues. Trimming stripped 6 bases from V and 3 bases from J, with 6 bases between. Germline CDR1 is SNHLY and CDR2 is FYNNEI. Here the CDR3 reads CASSRDNQPQHF. CDR3 in DNA: TGTGCCAGCAGCCGGGACAATCAGCCCCAGCATTTT.

This clone was seen a handful of times. The V call is TRBV28, the J call TRBJ1-6; tentatively, D is TRBD1 (6 bases). V was clipped by 6 bases and J by 10 bases, with 13 bases between them. Per the germline V gene, CDR1 is MDHEN and CDR2 is SYDVKM. The CDR3 has 13 amino acids. CDR3 region: CASSPDRRSPLHF. The CDR3 DNA follows: TGTGCCAGCAGCCCCGACAGGAGATCACCCCTCCACTTT. The whole variable domain, filled in from reference TRBV28 and TRBJ1-6, reads DVKVTQSSRYLVKRTGEKVFLECVQDMDHENMFWYRQDPGLGLRLIYFSYDVKMKEKGDIPEGYSVSREKKERFSLILESASTNQTSMYLCASSPDRRSPLHFGNGTRLTVT.

This clone was seen a handful of times. The chain is built from TRBV7-2 and TRBJ1-2, with TRBD1 identical over 7 bases. The trim removed 1 base at V and 5 bases at J, leaving 1 base unmatched. In germline, CDR1 is SGHTA, CDR2 FQGNSA. The CDR3 has 13 amino acids. The CDR3 sequence: CASSLDRGYGYTF. The CDR3 DNA sequence: TGTGCCAGCAGCTTAGACAGGGGATATGGCTACACCTTC.

CDR3 sequence reads: CASSGGRATYEQYF. The CDR3 DNA reads TGTGCCAGCAGTGGCGGCAGAGCAACCTACGAGCAGTACTTC. V and J are TRBV2 and TRBJ2-7; D is uncertain. Between the trimmed V and J ends, which lost 4 bases and 2 bases, there was a span of 12 bases. The CDR3 spans 14 residues. Germline V gives CDR1 SNHLY, CDR2 FYNNEI.

DNA for the CDR3: TGCGCCAGCAGCTTGGGCTTCCACCGGGACAATGTTGGAAACACCATATATTTT. Its protein product is CASSLGFHRDNVGNTIYF. This chain joins TRBV5-1 and TRBJ1-3; D might be TRBD1 (6 bases). Germline V lookup: CDR1 SGHRS, CDR2 YFSETQ. This CDR3 contains 18 residues. The V end lost 0 bases, the J end lost 3 bases, and 19 bases lay between the germline ends.

In its sample, this clone was seen many times. The V call is TRBV5-4, the J call TRBJ1-1; D remains ambiguous. The CDR3 runs to 13 residues. Between the trimmed V and J ends, which lost 2 bases and 2 bases, there was a span of 7 bases. Germline V lookup: CDR1 SGHNT, CDR2 YYREEE (reference sequence). The CDR3 is CASSFSDNTEAFF. The CDR3 nucleotides are TGTGCCAGCAGCTTCTCAGATAACACTGAAGCTTTCTTT.

This chain joins TRBV5-1 and TRBJ2-1; D uncertain. V dropped 5 bases and J dropped 0 bases, with 9 bases sitting between them. Per the germline V gene, CDR1 is SGHRS and CDR2 is YFSETQ. CDR3 length equals 14 residues. DNA for the CDR3: TGCGCCAGCAGGTCCCCAGGCTCCTACAATGAGCAGTTCTTC. It translates to CASRSPGSYNEQFF.

This sequence joins TRBV7-2 and TRBJ2-1, with D uncertain. V shed 1 base and J shed 5 bases, with 12 bases lying between them. This CDR3 contains 15 residues. The germline V gene encodes CDR1 SGHTA and CDR2 FQGNSA. The CDR3 reads CASSLGWAPNNEQFF. The DNA for the CDR3 is TGTGCCAGCAGCTTAGGTTGGGCACCTAACAATGAGCAGTTCTTC.

The J gene is TRBJ1-4, the V gene TRBV7-2, with 7 bases fitting TRBD1. The CDR3 has 15 residues. Germline CDR1 reads SGHTA; CDR2 reads FQGNSA. The V gene end was trimmed by 0 bases and the J gene end by 4 bases; junction bases not matched to a gene: 2. The DNA of the CDR3 is TGTGCCAGCAGCTTAGCGACAGGGCTTAATGAAAAACTGTTTTTT. Translation: CASSLATGLNEKLFF. Filled out from reference TRBV7-2 and TRBJ1-4, the complete variable domain reads GAGVSQSPSNKVTEKGKDVELRCDPISGHTALYWYRQSLGQGLEFLIYFQGNSAPDKSGLPSDRFSAERTGGSVSTLTIQRTQQEDSAVYLCASSLATGLNEKLFFGSGTQLSVL.